This TCR beta chain was sequenced during a study of beta chain features in type 1 diabetes. The overall study: All samples together contributed 85 million to 120 million sorted cells for examination.

Using CD45RO/CCR7/CD25/CD127/CD95/CD27, CD4+ naive, central memory, regulatory and stem cell-like memory cells were sorted. The trim removed 5 bases at V and 3 bases at J, leaving 9 bases unmatched. This CDR3 comprises 16 residues. Germline values: CDR1 SGHAT, CDR2 FQNNGV. As to this clone: Its target is not known.

Of the isolated RNA, all was reverse transcribed, and so the sequenced material was expressed TCRB transcripts. Method: immunoSEQ multiplex PCR; TCRdb's copy keeps in-frame clones and lacks some. The data show over 200,000 clones, with roughly a tenth seen just once and approximately 0.015% held by the top ten. Study-wide results and caveats: The study found moderately but significantly shorter TCRB CDR3s in all four CD4+ subsets of Type 1 diabetes patients. Reduced insertions and increased deletions marked VDJ junctions in type 1 diabetes patients.

Sequenced input: naive CD4+ T cells from blood. The sequence derives from a man aged 30 to 39 with type 1 diabetes. The chain has TRBV11-2 and TRBJ2-1, with 8 bases identical to TRBD2. CDR3 region: CASSNLAGRIYNEQFF. Here the CDR3 DNA reads TGTGCCAGCAGCAATTTAGCGGGGCGGATCTACAATGAGCAGTTCTTC.